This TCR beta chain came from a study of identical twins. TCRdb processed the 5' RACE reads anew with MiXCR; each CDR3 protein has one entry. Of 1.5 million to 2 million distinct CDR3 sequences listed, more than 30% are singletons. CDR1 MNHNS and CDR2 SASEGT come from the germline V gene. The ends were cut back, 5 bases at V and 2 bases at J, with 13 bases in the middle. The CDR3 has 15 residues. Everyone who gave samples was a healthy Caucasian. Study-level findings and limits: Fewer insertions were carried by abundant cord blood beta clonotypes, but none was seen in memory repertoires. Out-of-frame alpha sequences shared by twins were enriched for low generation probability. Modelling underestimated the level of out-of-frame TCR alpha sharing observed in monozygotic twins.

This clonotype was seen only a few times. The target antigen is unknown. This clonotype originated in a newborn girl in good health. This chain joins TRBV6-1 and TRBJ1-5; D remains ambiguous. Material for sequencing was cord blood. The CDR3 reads CASSWERRGNQPQHF. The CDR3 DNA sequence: TGTGCCAGCAGTTGGGAGAGAAGGGGCAATCAGCCCCAGCATTTT.